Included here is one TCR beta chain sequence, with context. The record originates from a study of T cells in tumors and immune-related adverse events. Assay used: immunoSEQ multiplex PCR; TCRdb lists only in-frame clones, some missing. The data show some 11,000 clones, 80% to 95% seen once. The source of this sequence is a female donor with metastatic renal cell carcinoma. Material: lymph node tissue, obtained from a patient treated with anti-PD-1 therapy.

CDR3 coding DNA: TGTGCCTGGAGTCACCAAGGACTCGAGGAAAAACTGTTTTTT. Translating it yields CAWSHQGLEEKLFF. The rearrangement links TRBV30 to TRBJ1-4; no clear D gene. This CDR3 has 14 amino acids. Trimming took off 2 bases at V and 8 bases at J, with 15 bases between the two ends. From germline, CDR1 is GTSNPN and CDR2 SVGIG (reference sequence).